Listed here are 23 T cell receptor beta chains from one sample, sequenced in a study of beta chain features in type 1 diabetes. Expressed TCRB transcripts were sequenced after all isolated RNA was converted to cDNA. Only in-frame clones appear in the TCRdb table, and some are missing; sequencing was by immunoSEQ multiplex PCR. This sample has about 410,000 clones; about 15% occur once, and the top ten carry about 0.034%. Source material: naive CD4+ T cells from blood. Receptors were obtained from a man younger than 45 in good health.

This clone was detected a few times. The J gene is TRBJ2-1, the V gene TRBV7-9; 10 bases are a match to TRBD2. V lost 5 bases and J lost 6; bases outside the gene matches: 13. From germline, CDR1 is SEHNR and CDR2 FQNEAQ (reference sequence). The CDR3 contains 17 residues. The CDR3 DNA is TGTGCCAGCAGCCTTCCCCGGGTGGAGCGGGAGGGCAATGAGCAGTTCTTC. As protein: CASSLPRVEREGNEQFF.

The chain recombines TRBV4-3 with TRBJ2-1; the match to TRBD2 covers 7 bases. The CDR3 runs to 14 residues. Unmatched junction bases numbered 12, after V lost 8 bases and J lost 8 bases. Germline V gene sequence: CDR1 LGHNA, CDR2 YSLEER. CDR3 nucleotide sequence: TGCGCCAGCCAACCCGGAGGGAGGGAACATGAGCAGTTCTTC. This translates into CASQPGGREHEQFF.

The sample holds a few counts of this clone. This sequence joins TRBV6-6 and TRBJ2-7; no reliable D call. Germline CDR1 and CDR2: MNHNY and SVGAGI (reference sequence). The CDR3 has 11 amino acids. V lost 5 bases to trimming and J lost 0 bases, with 2 bases between them. The CDR3 protein is CASSASYEQYV. CDR3 bases: TGTGCCAGCAGTGCCTCCTACGAGCAGTACGTC.

There are a few counts of this clone. The rearrangement uses TRBV25-1 and TRBJ2-5, with D possibly being TRBD2 (5 bases). Deletions cut 3 bases from V and 7 bases from J, with 21 bases between. The CDR3 length is 16 residues. Germline loops: CDR1 MGHDK, CDR2 SYGVNS. CDR3 DNA sequence: TGTGCCAGCAGTGACCCTCAAATTCAGGCCGCGGGGACCCAGTACTTC. Translating it yields CASSDPQIQAAGTQYF.

This rearrangement joins TRBV4-1 to TRBJ1-5, with D maybe TRBD1 (6 bases). The CDR3 length is 16 residues. V was cut by 4 bases and J by 6 bases, with 19 bases left in between. In germline, CDR1 is MGHRA, CDR2 YSYEKL. This CDR3 reads CASSPNPGGGIQPQHF. CDR3 DNA sequence: TGCGCCAGCAGCCCGAACCCCGGGGGCGGGATTCAGCCCCAGCATTTT.

This clone was found a few times. This chain connects TRBV9 to TRBJ1-6; possibly TRBD1 for D (5 bases). Trimming pared 7 bases from V and 10 bases from J, leaving 18 bases between. CDR3 length equals 14 residues. In germline, CDR1 is SGDLS, CDR2 YYNGEE. This CDR3 is CASDSGQGLSPLHF. CDR3 sequence (DNA): TGTGCCAGCGATTCGGGGCAGGGTCTATCACCCCTCCACTTT.

This chain joins TRBV19 and TRBJ2-1; TRBD2 agrees at 11 bases. The CDR3 is made up of 11 amino acids. Germline loops: CDR1 LNHDA, CDR2 SQIVND (reference sequence). V lost 4 bases and J lost 16; bases outside the gene matches: 3. The CDR3 spells CASSTGLAVFF. Written as DNA, the CDR3 is TGTGCCAGTAGTACGGGACTAGCGGTCTTCTTC.

This clone was seen a few times. The genes are TRBV6-6 and TRBJ1-1; D unresolved. V shed 4 bases and J shed 3 bases, with 9 bases lying between them. The germline gives CDR1 MNHNY, CDR2 SVGAGI (reference sequence). CDR3 size: 13 residues. The CDR3 protein is CASSSQYDTEAFF. The CDR3 bases are TGTGCCAGCAGTTCACAGTATGACACTGAAGCTTTCTTT.

This chain joins TRBV5-4 and TRBJ1-6; TRBD1 matches 7 bases. V shed 3 bases, J shed 15 bases, and the junction held 6 bases outside the gene matches. The CDR3 length is 12 residues. Looked up from germline, CDR1 is SGHNT and CDR2 is YYREEE (reference sequence). The CDR3 DNA follows: TGTGCCAGCAGCTCACAGGGGAGTCACCTCCACTTT. It encodes CASSSQGSHLHF.

The chain has TRBV7-2 and TRBJ2-7, with D possibly matching TRBD1 (6 bases). The CDR3 has 13 amino acids. Trimming cost V 6 bases and J 3 bases, with 12 bases left between them. The germline V gene has CDR1 SGHTA and CDR2 FQGNSA. CDR3 in DNA: TGTGCCAGCAGGGATACACAGGGCTACGAGCAGTACTTC. Translating it yields CASRDTQGYEQYF.

This clone was recorded a few times. The chain joins TRBV10-3 to TRBJ2-1, with 13 bases fitting TRBD2. Unmatched junction bases numbered 3, after V lost 6 bases and J lost 4 bases. The length of the CDR3 is 15 residues. Germline lookup yields CDR1 ENHRY and CDR2 SYGVKD. This CDR3 reads CAISLLAGGYNEQFF. CDR3 coding DNA: TGTGCCATCAGCCTACTAGCGGGAGGGTACAATGAGCAGTTCTTC.

This clone was observed a handful of times. The chain has TRBV15 and TRBJ1-2; TRBD1 might be the D (6 bases). The V end lost 0 bases, the J end lost 8 bases, and 22 bases lay between the germline ends. In germline, CDR1 is LNHNV, CDR2 YYDKDF (reference sequence). The CDR3 runs to 17 residues. In DNA form, the CDR3 reads TGTGCCACCAGCAGAGATGAGATCGGGGGCCCCAGGAAGGGCTACACCTTC. It yields the protein CATSRDEIGGPRKGYTF.

This clone has only a few counts. Other DNA sequences in the same sample also yield this CDR3. The chain is built from TRBV18 and TRBJ2-3; maybe TRBD1 (6 bases). CDR1 and CDR2 (germline): KGHSH, LQKENI. This CDR3 spans 15 amino acids. V gave up 2 bases and J gave up 0 bases, with 9 bases separating them. CDR3 amino acids: CASSPGTTSTDTQYF. The CDR3 DNA reads TGTGCCAGCTCACCAGGGACAACTAGCACAGATACGCAGTATTTT.

V gene TRBV4-3 combines with J gene TRBJ2-2; D remains ambiguous. This CDR3 region has 14 residues. Germline-derived CDR1 and CDR2 are LGHNA and YSLEER. V was pared by 0 bases and J by 4 bases, with 6 bases between. The CDR3 coding sequence is TGCGCCAGCAGCCAAGAACTGGTCACCGGGGAGCTGTTTTTT. Its protein product is CASSQELVTGELFF.

J is TRBJ2-7 and V is TRBV27, with D hard to call. CDR1 and CDR2 from the germline V gene are MNHEY and SMNVEV (reference sequence). The CDR3 has 13 residues. Trimming took off 6 bases at V and 3 bases at J, with 12 bases between the two ends. CDR3 sequence (DNA): TGTGCCAGCAGCCTAGACACTATCTACGAGCAGTACGTC. It yields the protein CASSLDTIYEQYV.

Only a few counts were recorded for this clone. V usage is TRBV7-2 and J usage is TRBJ2-1; D remains ambiguous. Germline assignment: CDR1 SGHTA and CDR2 FQGNSA. CDR3 length equals 15 residues. V was cut by 1 base and J by 2 bases, with 9 bases left in between. The CDR3 spells CASSLVSDPYNEQFF. CDR3 DNA sequence: TGTGCCAGCAGCTTAGTCTCGGATCCCTACAATGAGCAGTTCTTC.

This clone came up a few times. This chain connects TRBV7-2 to TRBJ2-3; a possible D gene is TRBD2 (5 bases). V lost 5 bases, J lost 4 bases, and 13 bases lay in between. In germline, CDR1 is SGHTA, CDR2 FQGNSA. The CDR3 extends over 14 amino acids. CDR3 sequence: CASSNSVGADTQYF. In DNA, the CDR3 is TGTGCCAGCAGCAATAGCGTGGGCGCAGATACGCAGTATTTT.

Turning to this clone: This sample also contains other DNA sequences that code for the same CDR3. The V and J genes are TRBV20-1 and TRBJ2-5; D is undetermined. The germline V gene has CDR1 DFQATT and CDR2 SNEGSKA (reference sequence). There are 11 residues in the CDR3. The V end was cut by 5 bases, the J end by 4 bases, with 8 bases between. The CDR3 protein is CSAPAGETQYF. CDR3 bases: TGCAGTGCTCCAGCCGGAGAGACCCAGTACTTC.

Comment on this clone: One end of the junction does not line up with germline, which may come from a read error. The rearrangement uses TRBV7-7 and TRBJ2-5; D unresolved. Per the germline V gene, CDR1 is SSHAT and CDR2 is FNYEAQ (reference sequence). This CDR3 comprises 13 residues. The CDR3 reads CASSLGEKETQYF. CDR3 in DNA: TGTGCTAGCAGCCTGGGCGAGAAGGAGACCCAGTACTTC.

This clone was detected a few times. This chain uses TRBV7-9 with TRBJ2-3; maybe TRBD2 (6 bases). Germline CDR1 is SEHNR and CDR2 is FQNEAQ (reference sequence). The CDR3 consists of 16 residues. V shed 5 bases and J shed 6 bases, with 21 bases lying between them. CDR3 in amino acids: CASSRLPGLLPDTQYF. In DNA form, the CDR3 reads TGTGCCAGCAGCCGGCTGCCGGGACTCCTACCGGATACGCAGTATTTT.

This clone was observed a few times. The chain carries TRBV30 and TRBJ2-3; D remains ambiguous. Germline-derived CDR1 and CDR2 are GTSNPN and SVGIG (reference sequence). V was cut by 1 base and J by 3 bases, with 8 bases left in between. The CDR3 has 13 amino acids. The CDR3 DNA reads as TGTGCCTGGAGTGCCAGGTTGACAGATACGCAGTATTTT. This encodes CAWSARLTDTQYF.

This clone has a handful of counts. The chain combines TRBV6-1 with TRBJ1-2; weak D call: TRBD1 (6 bases). The germline V gene has CDR1 MNHNS and CDR2 SASEGT. The CDR3 has 14 residues. With 7 bases removed from V and 0 bases from J, the gap between germline ends came to 12 bases. The DNA for the CDR3 is TGTGCCAGCAAGGACAGACTAGCTAACTATGGCTACACCTTC. It yields the protein CASKDRLANYGYTF.

This clone was detected a few times. This chain joins TRBV9 and TRBJ2-3, with 9 bases aligning to TRBD1. This CDR3 region has 15 residues. Germline assignment: CDR1 SGDLS and CDR2 YYNGEE. With 2 bases clipped from V and 4 bases from J, the junction kept 5 bases outside the gene matches. Here the CDR3 DNA reads TGTGCCAGCAGCGTTGGACAGGGGTTCGCAGATACGCAGTATTTT. Amino acid sequence: CASSVGQGFADTQYF.